These 30 T cell receptor beta chains were sequenced from one sample in a study of blood T cell repertoires in COVID-19. The protocol was immunoSEQ multiplex PCR, while the TCRdb copy is restricted to in-frame clones and leaves out a portion. The repertoire holds 180,000 or so clones, with approximately 85% as singletons. Sequenced input: peripheral blood. The receptors shown here come from an older woman with acute or convalescent COVID-19.

The rearrangement joins TRBV9 to TRBJ2-3; 9 bases line up with TRBD1. With 2 bases clipped from V and 6 bases from J, the junction kept 4 bases outside the gene matches. Germline-derived CDR1 and CDR2 are SGDLS and YYNGEE. The CDR3 is 14 amino acids. CDR3 DNA: TGTGCCAGCAGCGTCAGGGACAGGGTGGATACGCAGTATTTT. Its protein is CASSVRDRVDTQYF.

The V call is TRBV18, the J call TRBJ1-3; 7 bases line up with TRBD1. V shed 1 base and J 2 bases; nucleotides not matched to a gene: 5. This CDR3 contains 16 residues. Per the germline V gene, CDR1 is KGHSH and CDR2 is LQKENI. DNA for the CDR3: TGTGCCAGCTCACCACAGGGGGCAGGTGCTGGAAACACCATATATTTT. It encodes CASSPQGAGAGNTIYF.

The chain couples TRBV3-1 (or the pseudogene TRBV3-2) to TRBJ2-2; 7 nucleotides agree with TRBD1. CDR1 and CDR2 (germline): LGHDT, YNNKEL (reference sequence). Germline trimming cut 1 base from V and 7 bases from J; bases unmatched to any gene: 3. The CDR3 contains 14 residues. CDR3 coding DNA: TGTGCCAGCAGCCAAGGACAGGGAGTCGGGGAGCTGTTTTTT. Protein: CASSQGQGVGELFF.

The chain carries TRBV7-8 and TRBJ1-5; 7 bases align to TRBD1. CDR1 is SGHVS and CDR2 is FQNEAQ in the germline V gene. With 2 bases clipped from V and 3 bases from J, the junction kept 1 base outside the gene matches. This CDR3 is built from 14 residues. The CDR3 region is CASSLQGVNQPQHF. For the CDR3, the DNA is TGTGCCAGCAGCTTACAGGGGGTCAATCAGCCCCAGCATTTT.

The chain recombines TRBV7-3 with TRBJ2-1; 8 bases agree with TRBD2. The CDR3 covers 15 residues. The ends lost 6 bases at V and 4 bases at J; junction bases unmatched: 8. In germline, CDR1 is SGHTA, CDR2 FQGTGA. The CDR3 DNA reads as TGTGCCAGCAGGGAAAGCGGGAGCACTTACAATGAGCAGTTCTTC. This gives the protein CASRESGSTYNEQFF.

V is TRBV12-3 or TRBV12-4 and J is TRBJ2-2; no definite D call. There are 11 residues in the CDR3. Trimming took off 4 bases at V and 7 bases at J, with 4 bases between the two ends. The CDR3 DNA reads as TGTGCCAGCAGTTCGTTCGGGGAGCTGTTTTTT. This sequence encodes CASSSFGELFF.

V and J are TRBV5-1 and TRBJ2-2; 7 positions agree with TRBD2. V shed 1 base and J 0 bases; nucleotides not matched to a gene: 0. Germline V gene sequence: CDR1 SGHRS, CDR2 YFSETQ. CDR3 length: 15 residues. The CDR3 reads CASSLTSANTGELFF. CDR3 sequence (DNA): TGCGCCAGCAGCTTGACTAGCGCGAACACCGGGGAGCTGTTTTTT.

V is TRBV28 and J is TRBJ1-2; 9 bases match TRBD1. With 6 bases clipped from V and 7 bases from J, the junction kept 6 bases outside the gene matches. Germline CDR1 MDHEN, CDR2 SYDVKM. The CDR3 consists of 13 residues. The CDR3 region is CASRLGQGGGYTF. The CDR3 DNA reads as TGTGCCAGCAGGCTGGGACAGGGCGGTGGCTACACCTTC.

CDR3 nucleotide sequence: TGTGCCAGCAGCCGACAGGGGTACAACGAGCAGTACTTC. It translates to CASSRQGYNEQYF. The chain joins TRBV11-1 to TRBJ2-7, with TRBD1 identical over 8 bases. The CDR3 covers 13 residues. Germline assignment: CDR1 SGHAT and CDR2 FQDESV (reference sequence). J gave up 5 bases and V 5 bases, and 5 bases lay outside the gene matches. The variable domain in full, completed from reference TRBV11-1 and TRBJ2-7, reads EAEVAQSPRYKITEKSQAVAFWCDPISGHATLYWYRQILGQGPELLVQFQDESVVDDSQLPKDRFSAERLKGVDSTLKIQPAELGDSAMYLCASSRQGYNEQYFGPGTRLTVT.

The CDR3 protein is CATRTSGSGTDTQYF. The CDR3 DNA reads as TGTGCCACTAGGACTAGCGGGAGTGGGACAGATACGCAGTATTTT. This chain joins TRBV10-3 and TRBJ2-3; 13 bases line up with TRBD2. Per germline, CDR1 ENHRY and CDR2 SYGVKD. This CDR3 contains 15 residues. V gave up 10 bases and J gave up 3 bases; unmatched junction bases: 7.

V is TRBV13 and J is TRBJ2-1; D possibly corresponds to TRBD2 (6 bases). V dropped 5 bases and J dropped 4 bases, with 15 bases sitting between them. The CDR3 spans 15 residues. CDR1 and CDR2 from the germline V gene are PRHDT and FYEKMQ (reference sequence). CDR3 nucleotide sequence: TGTGCCAGCAGCCCCCAGGGAGGAAGTTACAATGAGCAGTTCTTC. Residues: CASSPQGGSYNEQFF.

V and J are TRBV5-1 and TRBJ1-1; D ambiguous. V gave up 4 bases and J gave up 1 base, with 11 bases separating them. This CDR3 region has 14 residues. Per the germline V gene, CDR1 is SGHRS and CDR2 is YFSETQ. The CDR3 sequence: CASSPLDQNTEAFF. In DNA, the CDR3 is TGCGCCAGCAGCCCACTCGATCAGAACACTGAAGCTTTCTTT.

The V call is TRBV3-1 (or the pseudogene TRBV3-2), the J call TRBJ1-1, with D perhaps TRBD1 (5 bases). This CDR3 has 16 amino acids. Germline assignment: CDR1 LGHDT and CDR2 YNNKEL (reference sequence). V shed 1 base and J shed 4 bases, with 16 bases lying between them. The CDR3 region is CASSQVQGRAFTEAFF. CDR3 nucleotide sequence: TGTGCCAGCAGCCAAGTTCAGGGCAGGGCCTTCACTGAAGCTTTCTTT.

The gene calls are TRBV6-5 and TRBJ2-2, with 8 bases fitting TRBD2. This CDR3 has 15 residues. V was pared by 8 bases and J by 4 bases, with 9 bases of the junction left unmatched. CDR1 MNHEY and CDR2 SVGAGI come from the germline V gene. CDR3 DNA: TGTGCCAGCGCGAGCGGGGGCGCCGGCACCGGGGAGCTGTTTTTT. Its translation is CASASGGAGTGELFF.

The chain's CDR3 is CASSKEGVGDRNTGELFF. The CDR3 DNA follows: TGTGCCAGCAGCAAAGAAGGTGTGGGAGACCGGAACACCGGGGAGCTGTTTTTT. The chain couples TRBV21-1 to TRBJ2-2; the table's D call of TRBD2 was not tested on the DNA. TRBV21-1 is an annotated pseudogene. The CDR3 has 18 amino acids.

The chain couples TRBV3-1 (or the pseudogene TRBV3-2) to TRBJ2-5; unclear D gene. Germline assignment: CDR1 LGHDT and CDR2 YNNKEL (reference sequence). The CDR3 is made up of 15 amino acids. V lost 7 bases to trimming and J lost 1 base, with 16 bases between them. Here the CDR3 DNA reads TGTGCCAGCACCCTTACACACCGCCCCCAAGAGACCCAGTACTTC. Its translation: CASTLTHRPQETQYF.

The V and J genes are TRBV10-3 and TRBJ2-2; the match to TRBD2 covers 11 bases. J lost 4 bases, V lost 10 bases, and 17 bases had no gene match. Germline V gives CDR1 ENHRY, CDR2 SYGVKD. CDR3 length: 18 residues. The CDR3 spells CATYHLSGRAGGTGELFF. CDR3 DNA: TGTGCCACCTATCACCTTAGCGGGAGGGCCGGGGGCACCGGGGAGCTGTTTTTT.

The V and J genes are TRBV2 and TRBJ1-1; no clear D gene. There are 14 residues in the CDR3. The germline V and J ends were trimmed by 4 bases and 0 bases, with 9 bases remaining between them. The germline CDR1 and CDR2 sequences are SNHLY and FYNNEI. CDR3 bases: TGTGCCAGCAGTGTTTCACAGCTGAACACTGAAGCTTTCTTT. It specifies CASSVSQLNTEAFF.

The sample holds a few counts of this clone. J is TRBJ1-6 and V is TRBV2, with D hard to call. V dropped 9 bases and J dropped 9 bases, with 18 bases sitting between them. Per germline, CDR1 SNHLY and CDR2 FYNNEI. The CDR3 sequence is 14 residues long. The CDR3 nucleotides read TGTGCCAGAAGCGGCCCTAATCTCGGTTCACCCCTCCACTTT. Its protein is CARSGPNLGSPLHF. The entire variable domain, with the rest obtained from reference TRBV2 and TRBJ1-6, is as follows: EPEVTQTPSHQVTQMGQEVILRCVPISNHLYFYWYRQILGQKVEFLVSFYNNEISEKSEIFDDQFSVERPDGSNFTLKIRSTKLEDSAMYFCARSGPNLGSPLHFGNGTRLTVT.

This clone has a single count. V gene TRBV6-5 combines with J gene TRBJ1-3; D uncertain. This CDR3 is built from 14 residues. Trimming pared 2 bases from V and 0 bases from J, leaving 5 bases between. Per the germline V gene, CDR1 is MNHEY and CDR2 is SVGAGI. The CDR3 loop is CASSYDYSGNTIYF. DNA for the CDR3: TGTGCCAGCAGTTACGACTACTCTGGAAACACCATATATTTT.

This chain connects TRBV2 to TRBJ2-7; TRBD2 agrees at 8 bases. CDR1 is SNHLY and CDR2 is FYNNEI in the germline V gene. The CDR3 covers 17 residues. V trimming: 0 bases; J trimming: 6 bases; junction bases outside the gene matches: 13. The CDR3 sequence is CASSEALRAGVGGEQYF. Here the CDR3 DNA reads TGTGCCAGCAGTGAAGCGCTTCGAGCGGGAGTTGGAGGCGAGCAGTACTTC.

The J gene is TRBJ1-2, the V gene TRBV28; D is undetermined. The germline V gene has CDR1 MDHEN and CDR2 SYDVKM. V lost 8 bases to trimming and J lost 8 bases, with 9 bases between them. CDR3 length: 10 residues. The CDR3 loop reads CASRSNGYTF. The CDR3 coding sequence is TGTGCCAGCCGAAGCAACGGCTACACCTTC.

V gene TRBV10-3 combines with J gene TRBJ1-2; D not resolved. This CDR3 region has 13 residues. V dropped 8 bases and J dropped 7 bases, with 17 bases sitting between them. Germline-derived CDR1 and CDR2 are ENHRY and SYGVKD. In DNA form, the CDR3 reads TGTGCCATCGGCCCTGGGAGATCTACTGGCTACACCTTC. Translation gives CAIGPGRSTGYTF.

In this sample, this clone turned up once. The rearrangement joins TRBV28 to TRBJ1-1; D unresolved. The germline V gene encodes CDR1 MDHEN and CDR2 SYDVKM. Trimming took off 3 bases at V and 6 bases at J, with 11 bases between the two ends. There are 13 residues in the CDR3. The CDR3 coding sequence is TGTGCCAGCAGTTTGTATAGTTTTCCTGAAGCTTTCTTT. It is translated as CASSLYSFPEAFF. Full variable domain (rest looked up from reference TRBV28 and TRBJ1-1): DVKVTQSSRYLVKRTGEKVFLECVQDMDHENMFWYRQDPGLGLRLIYFSYDVKMKEKGDIPEGYSVSREKKERFSLILESASTNQTSMYLCASSLYSFPEAFFGQGTRLTVV.

This clone was observed a few times. The V and J genes are TRBV5-1 and TRBJ2-5; 9 nucleotides match TRBD1. This CDR3 has 13 residues. Per the germline V gene, CDR1 is SGHRS and CDR2 is YFSETQ. V was clipped by 4 bases and J by 4 bases; unmatched bases: 2. CDR3 protein: CASSMGQGETQYF. Written as DNA, the CDR3 is TGCGCCAGCAGCATGGGACAGGGAGAGACCCAGTACTTC.

The rearrangement joins TRBV2 to TRBJ2-1, with TRBD2 identical over 9 bases. CDR1 and CDR2 (germline): SNHLY, FYNNEI. The CDR3 loop spans 17 amino acids. J was trimmed by 1 base and V by 7 bases; bases with no gene match: 11. The CDR3 bases are TGTGCCAGCATGGGTAGCGGGAGTGGTTTTTCCTACAATGAGCAGTTCTTC. Translation gives CASMGSGSGFSYNEQFF. Combining the CDR3 with reference TRBV2 and TRBJ2-1 gives the whole variable domain EPEVTQTPSHQVTQMGQEVILRCVPISNHLYFYWYRQILGQKVEFLVSFYNNEISEKSEIFDDQFSVERPDGSNFTLKIRSTKLEDSAMYFCASMGSGSGFSYNEQFFGPGTRLTVL.

Only a few counts were recorded for this clone. V usage is TRBV2 and J usage is TRBJ2-7; no definite D call. CDR1 is SNHLY and CDR2 is FYNNEI in the germline V gene. The CDR3 length is 12 residues. The germline V and J ends were trimmed by 6 bases and 0 bases, with 6 bases remaining between them. As DNA, the CDR3 is TGTGCCAGCAGAGAGGTCTCCTACGAGCAGTACTTC. It encodes CASREVSYEQYF.

The V call is TRBV9, the J call TRBJ1-3; 8 bases fit TRBD1. Germline V gene lookup returns CDR1 SGDLS and CDR2 YYNGEE. CDR3 length equals 15 residues. The trim removed 4 bases at V and 8 bases at J, leaving 11 bases unmatched. CDR3 in amino acids: CASSTAGQAVDTIYF. Written as DNA, the CDR3 is TGTGCCAGCAGCACCGCGGGACAGGCCGTGGACACCATATATTTT.

The rearrangement uses TRBV28 and TRBJ1-5; 8 bases agree with TRBD1. V shed 4 bases, J shed 2 bases, and the junction held 7 bases outside the gene matches. The V gene's germline CDR1 is MDHEN and CDR2 SYDVKM. This CDR3 is built from 16 residues. DNA of the CDR3: TGTGCCAGCAGTTCCAGGACAGGGTGGGGCAATCAGCCCCAGCATTTT. Its translation is CASSSRTGWGNQPQHF.

V usage is TRBV27 and J usage is TRBJ2-7; TRBD1 matches at 8 bases. This CDR3 spans 15 amino acids. The V and J ends lost 6 bases and 1 base, in that order; junction bases with no gene match: 8. Germline-derived CDR1 and CDR2 are MNHEY and SMNVEV (reference sequence). Written as DNA, the CDR3 is TGTGCCAGCAGGGCCGGACAGGGACCTTCCTACGAGCAGTACTTC. This encodes CASRAGQGPSYEQYF.